This TCR beta chain is drawn from a study of cytomegalovirus exposure and HLA in healthy donors. A word on this clone: The antigen remains undetermined.

PCR amplification relied on 60 Vbeta primers (plus 13 Jbeta primers). Here immunoSEQ multiplex PCR was the method, and the copy in TCRdb shows in-frame clones only, minus some. The sample includes about 210,000 clones, 75% to 90% of them seen just once. Study results and caveats: Later work found most CMV-associated TCR beta chains apparently HLA-restricted. It was assumed in the presence/absence analyses that sequencing depth was roughly uniform across donors. Confirmation was obtained in vitro that a few CMV-associated chains are specific for CMV antigens. A later analysis reportedly found that, within productive TCRs, an Asian-associated ancestry cluster had fewer N-insertions than the mean observed across the roughly 670 donors.

The CDR3 runs to 12 residues. V lost 1 base and J 4 bases, leaving 5 bases between the germline ends. CDR1 and CDR2 from the germline V gene are SGHDT and YYEEEE. The TCR comes from a woman in her thirties in good health and CMV-seronegative. The genes are TRBV5-6 and TRBJ1-2, with no clear D. The sample taken for sequencing was PBMCs. The CDR3 here is CASSLWSYGYTF. In DNA, the CDR3 is TGTGCCAGCAGCTTGTGGAGCTATGGCTACACCTTC.